This T cell receptor beta chain stems from a study of cytomegalovirus exposure and HLA in healthy donors. On this clone itself: This sample includes further DNA sequences coding for the same CDR3.

PCR primers comprised 60 Vbeta and 13 Jbeta primers. Some clones are missing from TCRdb's copy, which holds only in-frame ones; the method was immunoSEQ multiplex PCR. The sample has about 140,000 clones, 76% seen once. The CDR3 length is 16 residues. The V gene end was trimmed by 4 bases and the J gene end by 1 base; junction bases not matched to a gene: 4. Germline CDR1 is SGHNT and CDR2 is YENEEA. Sequencing used PBMCs. The sequence derives from a man aged 35-49 years in good health and CMV-seronegative. V gene TRBV11-3 combines with J gene TRBJ2-1; 10 positions match TRBD2. The CDR3 nucleotides are TGTGCCAGCAGCTCTCGGACTAGCGGATCCTACAATGAGCAGTTCTTC. It specifies CASSSRTSGSYNEQFF.